These 20 T cell receptor beta chains were sequenced from one sample in a study of blood T cell repertoires in COVID-19. Sequencing was performed with immunoSEQ multiplex PCR; in TCRdb, only in-frame clones are kept and a portion is missing. The sample has approximately 50,000 clones, about 88% seen once. The sample comprised peripheral blood. The receptors originated from a human donor in a cohort sampled during active COVID-19.

Here the CDR3 DNA reads TGTGCCAGCAGCTTACTTGTTAGGGGTCGGACAGATACGCAGTATTTT. Translating gives CASSLLVRGRTDTQYF. This chain uses TRBV7-9 with TRBJ2-3; D is possibly TRBD1 (5 bases). The CDR3 runs to 16 residues. Trimming took 2 bases from V and 3 from J, leaving 15 bases between them. The germline V gene has CDR1 SEHNR and CDR2 FQNEAQ (reference sequence).

This chain uses TRBV5-1 with TRBJ2-7, with TRBD1 matching 8 bases. V lost 7 bases and J lost 1; bases outside the gene matches: 7. From germline, CDR1 is SGHRS and CDR2 YFSETQ. This CDR3 region has 14 residues. CDR3: CASQLGTGSYEQYF. In DNA form, the CDR3 reads TGCGCCAGCCAGCTCGGGACAGGATCCTACGAGCAGTACTTC.

This clone showed up just once. One junction end disagrees with the germline gene, perhaps due to a read error. The chain uses TRBV7-7 and TRBJ2-3; 11 positions match TRBD2. Looked up from germline, CDR1 is SSHAT and CDR2 is FNYEAQ (reference sequence). The CDR3 has 15 residues. Written as DNA, the CDR3 is TGTGCTAGCAGCACCGGGACTAGCGGCACCTTGACGCAGTATTTT. Its protein product is CASSTGTSGTLTQYF.

V and J are TRBV4-1 and TRBJ1-3; 8 bases fit TRBD1. Germline V CDR1 and CDR2: MGHRA, YSYEKL. V dropped 4 bases and J dropped 2; count of bases not matched to a gene: 7. The CDR3 sequence is 16 residues long. The CDR3 here is CASSPPDRAPGNTIYF. CDR3 DNA: TGCGCCAGCAGCCCCCCGGACAGGGCCCCTGGAAACACCATATATTTT.

This sequence joins TRBV7-2 and TRBJ2-3; 7 bases fit TRBD2. Looked up from germline, CDR1 is SGHTA and CDR2 is FQGNSA. With V trimmed by 0 bases and J by 2 bases, 8 bases remained unmatched. This CDR3 contains 17 residues. The CDR3 loop reads CASSLAIAGPSTDTQYF. The DNA of the CDR3 is TGTGCCAGCAGCTTAGCGATAGCGGGCCCCTCCACAGATACGCAGTATTTT.

This rearrangement joins TRBV6-5 to TRBJ2-1, with unresolved D. The CDR3 is made up of 12 amino acids. Germline loops: CDR1 MNHEY, CDR2 SVGAGI. Trimming removed 2 bases from V and 10 bases from J, with 9 bases in between. The CDR3 nucleotides read TGTGCCAGCAGTTACAACGGCGGCGAGCAGTTCTTC. Protein sequence: CASSYNGGEQFF.

The chain employs TRBV21-1 and TRBJ2-7; no DNA check was done on the table's D call, TRBD2. TRBV21-1 is described as a pseudogene. This CDR3 comprises 17 residues. The DNA for the CDR3 is TGTGCCAGCAGTCCCGGGACTAATTTTCGACTCAGGTACGAGCAGTACGTC. Its translation is CASSPGTNFRLRYEQYV.

The chain has TRBV5-1 and TRBJ2-7; 7 positions agree with TRBD2. The CDR3 is made up of 16 amino acids. CDR1 is SGHRS, CDR2 YFSETQ, per germline. Trimming removed 2 bases from V and 3 bases from J; junction bases left unmatched: 11. CDR3 DNA: TGCGCCAGCAGCTTAGGCGGATCGAGCGGGATCTACGAGCAGTACTTC. Translation: CASSLGGSSGIYEQYF. Filled out from reference TRBV5-1 and TRBJ2-7, the complete variable domain reads KAGVTQTPRYLIKTRGQQVTLSCSPISGHRSVSWYQQTPGQGLQFLFEYFSETQRNKGNFPGRFSGRQFSNSRSEMNVSTLELGDSALYLCASSLGGSSGIYEQYFGPGTRLTVT.

The chain has TRBV4-1 and TRBJ1-2; 12 nucleotides match TRBD1. Germline CDR1 MGHRA, CDR2 YSYEKL. V lost 3 bases and J lost 1; bases outside the gene matches: 9. This CDR3 comprises 18 residues. CDR3 in DNA: TGCGCCAGCAGCCACCAAAGGGGACAGGGGGCCAATAACTATGGCTACACCTTC. It translates to CASSHQRGQGANNYGYTF.

The chain uses TRBV5-4 and TRBJ2-5, with TRBD2 as a possible D gene (6 bases). Trimming took off 2 bases at V and 3 bases at J, with 11 bases between the two ends. The CDR3 covers 14 residues. Germline CDR1 is SGHNT and CDR2 is YYREEE (reference sequence). CDR3 protein: CASSFSGTEETQYF. DNA for the CDR3: TGTGCCAGCAGCTTCTCTGGGACTGAAGAGACCCAGTACTTC.

The genes are TRBV29-1 and TRBJ2-7, with a possible D match to TRBD2 (5 bases). Trimming removed 8 bases at V and 9 bases at J, with 11 bases between. The CDR3 has 9 amino acids. Germline CDR1 reads SQVTM; CDR2 reads ANQGSEA. CDR3 protein: CSPRVAQYV. CDR3 coding DNA: TGCAGCCCGAGGGTTGCGCAGTACGTC.

The J gene is TRBJ1-3, the V gene TRBV6-1; no reliable D call. With 1 base removed from V and 4 bases from J, the gap between germline ends came to 11 bases. Germline V gene sequence: CDR1 MNHNS, CDR2 SASEGT. CDR3 length: 15 residues. CDR3 amino acids: CASSEGGNWGNTIYF. In nucleotides, the CDR3 is TGTGCCAGCAGTGAAGGCGGGAACTGGGGAAACACCATATATTTT.

The chain has TRBV15 and TRBJ1-1; D possibly corresponds to TRBD1 (6 bases). The germline V gene has CDR1 LNHNV and CDR2 YYDKDF (reference sequence). Trimming removed 8 bases at V and 5 bases at J, with 21 bases between. CDR3 length equals 15 residues. The chain's CDR3 is CATGRGHGAGTEAFF. The CDR3 DNA reads TGTGCCACCGGGAGGGGACACGGAGCTGGGACTGAAGCTTTCTTT.

In its sample, this clone was seen once. The chain is built from TRBV30 and TRBJ1-3; D gene uncertain. CDR3 length: 14 residues. CDR1 is GTSNPN, CDR2 SVGIG, per germline (reference sequence). The V end was cut by 3 bases, the J end by 0 bases, with 9 bases between. The CDR3 sequence is CAWRPGSSGNTIYF. The CDR3 region has the DNA TGTGCCTGGAGACCAGGCAGCTCTGGAAACACCATATATTTT.

The chain uses TRBV11-3 and TRBJ2-7; TRBD2 aligns across 7 bases. The CDR3 has 15 amino acids. J was trimmed by 3 bases and V by 3 bases; bases with no gene match: 8. CDR1 is SGHNT, CDR2 YENEEA, per germline. The CDR3 protein is CASSLWREPFYEQYV. The CDR3 coding sequence is TGTGCCAGCAGCTTGTGGCGGGAGCCCTTCTACGAGCAGTACGTC.

This rearrangement joins TRBV3-1 (or the pseudogene TRBV3-2) to TRBJ1-6; D perhaps matches TRBD1 (6 bases). This CDR3 is built from 15 residues. Trimming took off 3 bases at V and 3 bases at J, with 9 bases between the two ends. CDR1 is LGHDT, CDR2 YNNKEL, per germline (reference sequence). Written as DNA, the CDR3 is TGTGCCAGCAGCCACAGGGACATCTATAATTCACCCCTCCACTTT. It is translated as CASSHRDIYNSPLHF.

The genes are TRBV11-2 and TRBJ2-7, with TRBD2 identical over 8 bases. Germline-derived CDR1 and CDR2 are SGHAT and FQNNGV. V dropped 3 bases and J dropped 4; count of bases not matched to a gene: 2. This CDR3 is 13 amino acids long. The CDR3 spells CASSFTSGYEQYV. The DNA for the CDR3 is TGTGCCAGCAGCTTTACTAGCGGTTACGAGCAGTACGTC.

This chain uses TRBV6-5 with TRBJ2-3; 11 nucleotides align to TRBD2. V shed 7 bases and J 5 bases; nucleotides not matched to a gene: 5. This CDR3 comprises 14 residues. Germline values: CDR1 MNHEY, CDR2 SVGAGI. The CDR3, as DNA: TGTGCCAGCACCAGACTAGCGGGGCAAGATACGCAGTATTTT. It specifies CASTRLAGQDTQYF.

This chain links TRBV28 with TRBJ2-7, with D tentatively TRBD2 (7 bases). Looked up from germline, CDR1 is MDHEN and CDR2 is SYDVKM. Deletions cut 3 bases from V and 3 bases from J, with 15 bases between. This CDR3 region has 15 residues. CDR3 DNA sequence: TGTGCCAGCAGTTTGAGGGGGGGGCTCCTCTACGAGCAGTACTTC. Translation: CASSLRGGLLYEQYF. Combining the CDR3 with reference TRBV28 and TRBJ2-7 gives the whole variable domain DVKVTQSSRYLVKRTGEKVFLECVQDMDHENMFWYRQDPGLGLRLIYFSYDVKMKEKGDIPEGYSVSREKKERFSLILESASTNQTSMYLCASSLRGGLLYEQYFGPGTRLTVT.

V and J are TRBV7-9 and TRBJ2-3; 7 bases fit TRBD2. The germline CDR1 and CDR2 sequences are SEHNR and FQNEAQ (reference sequence). This CDR3 is 15 amino acids long. Trimming removed 7 bases from V and 3 bases from J; junction bases left unmatched: 10. The CDR3 DNA follows: TGTGCCAGCACTCCCCTCGCGGGAGCAACAGATACGCAGTATTTT. Its translation: CASTPLAGATDTQYF.